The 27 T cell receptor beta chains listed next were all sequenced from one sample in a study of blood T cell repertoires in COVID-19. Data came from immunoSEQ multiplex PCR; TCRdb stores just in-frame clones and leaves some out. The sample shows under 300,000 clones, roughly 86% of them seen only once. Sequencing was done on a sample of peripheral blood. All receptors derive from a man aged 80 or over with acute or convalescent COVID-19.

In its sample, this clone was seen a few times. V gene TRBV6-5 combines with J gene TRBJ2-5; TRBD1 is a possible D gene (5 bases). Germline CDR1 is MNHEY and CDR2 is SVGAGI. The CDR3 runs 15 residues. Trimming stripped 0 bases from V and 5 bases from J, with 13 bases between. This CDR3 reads CASSYSPGSGETQYF. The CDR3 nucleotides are TGTGCCAGCAGTTACTCACCAGGGTCCGGGGAGACCCAGTACTTC.

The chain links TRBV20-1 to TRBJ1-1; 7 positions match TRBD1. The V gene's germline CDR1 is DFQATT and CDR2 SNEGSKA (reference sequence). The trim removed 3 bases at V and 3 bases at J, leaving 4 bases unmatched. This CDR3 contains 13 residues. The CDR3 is CSASEGADTEAFF. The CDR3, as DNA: TGCAGTGCTAGTGAGGGGGCTGACACTGAAGCTTTCTTT.

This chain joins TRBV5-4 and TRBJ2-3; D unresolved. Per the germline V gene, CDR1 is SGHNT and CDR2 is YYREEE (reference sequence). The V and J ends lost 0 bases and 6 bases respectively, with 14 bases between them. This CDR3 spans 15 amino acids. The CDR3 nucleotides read TGTGCCAGCAGCTTGGACGCGAGGTTCCGGGATACGCAGTATTTT. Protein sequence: CASSLDARFRDTQYF.

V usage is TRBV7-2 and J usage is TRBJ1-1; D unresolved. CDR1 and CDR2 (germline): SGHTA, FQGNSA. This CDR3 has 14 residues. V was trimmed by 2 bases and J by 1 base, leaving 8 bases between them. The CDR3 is CASSLYGENTEAFF. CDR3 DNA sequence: TGTGCCAGCAGCTTATACGGGGAGAACACTGAAGCTTTCTTT.

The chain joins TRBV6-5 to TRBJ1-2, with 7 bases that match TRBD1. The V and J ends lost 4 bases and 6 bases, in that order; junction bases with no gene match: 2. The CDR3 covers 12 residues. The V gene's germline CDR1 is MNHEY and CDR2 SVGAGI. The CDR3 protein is CASSSTGNGYTF. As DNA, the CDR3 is TGTGCCAGCAGTTCGACAGGGAATGGCTACACCTTC.

CDR3 loop: CASSDSITSGRGNEQFF. CDR3 DNA sequence: TGTGCCAGCAGTGACTCGATAACGAGCGGGAGGGGGAATGAGCAGTTCTTC. The chain recombines TRBV6-4 with TRBJ2-1; TRBD2 matches 10 bases. Trimming took 0 bases from V and 7 from J; bases not matched to a gene: 9. Germline V lookup: CDR1 MRHNA, CDR2 SNTAGT. The CDR3 runs 17 residues.

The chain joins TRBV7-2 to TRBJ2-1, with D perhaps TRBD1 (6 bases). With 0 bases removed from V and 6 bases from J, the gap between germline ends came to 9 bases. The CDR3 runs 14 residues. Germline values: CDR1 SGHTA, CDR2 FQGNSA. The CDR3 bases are TGTGCCAGCAGCTTAGCGGGGGCCCTCAATGAGCAGTTCTTC. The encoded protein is CASSLAGALNEQFF. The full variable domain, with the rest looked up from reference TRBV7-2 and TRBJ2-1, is GAGVSQSPSNKVTEKGKDVELRCDPISGHTALYWYRQSLGQGLEFLIYFQGNSAPDKSGLPSDRFSAERTGGSVSTLTIQRTQQEDSAVYLCASSLAGALNEQFFGPGTRLTVL.

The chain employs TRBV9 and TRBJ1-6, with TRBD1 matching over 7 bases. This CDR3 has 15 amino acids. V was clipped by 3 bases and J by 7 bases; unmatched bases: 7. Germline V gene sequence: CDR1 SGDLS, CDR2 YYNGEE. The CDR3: CASSEQQGYNSPLHF. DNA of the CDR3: TGTGCCAGCAGCGAACAACAGGGGTACAATTCACCCCTCCACTTT.

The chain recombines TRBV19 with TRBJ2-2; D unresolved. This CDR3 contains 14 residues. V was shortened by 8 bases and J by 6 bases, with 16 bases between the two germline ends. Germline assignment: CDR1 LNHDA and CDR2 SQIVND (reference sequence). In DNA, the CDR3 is TGTGCCAGTCTGACAACCTCATTGGCCGGGGAGCTGTTTTTT. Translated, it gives CASLTTSLAGELFF.

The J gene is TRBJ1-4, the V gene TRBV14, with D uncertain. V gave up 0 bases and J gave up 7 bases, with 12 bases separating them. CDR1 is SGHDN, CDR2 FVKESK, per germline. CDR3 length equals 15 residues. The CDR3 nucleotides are TGTGCCAGCAGCCAAGATCCGACAAACTTTGAAAAACTGTTTTTT. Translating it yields CASSQDPTNFEKLFF.

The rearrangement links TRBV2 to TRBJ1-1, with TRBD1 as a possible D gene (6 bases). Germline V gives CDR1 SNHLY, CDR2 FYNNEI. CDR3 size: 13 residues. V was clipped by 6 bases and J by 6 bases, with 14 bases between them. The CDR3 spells CASSETGRAEAFF. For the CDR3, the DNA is TGTGCCAGCAGCGAAACAGGGAGGGCTGAAGCTTTCTTT.

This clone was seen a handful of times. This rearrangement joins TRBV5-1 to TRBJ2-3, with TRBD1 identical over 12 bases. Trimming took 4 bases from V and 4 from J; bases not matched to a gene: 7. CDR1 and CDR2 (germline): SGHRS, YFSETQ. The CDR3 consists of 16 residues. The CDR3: CASSRGTGGASDTQYF. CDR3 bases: TGCGCCAGCAGCCGAGGGACAGGGGGCGCGTCAGATACGCAGTATTTT.

DNA of the CDR3: TGCGCCAGCAGCCAAGATAAATCCAGGGGGCTATATGGCTACACCTTC. Translated, it gives CASSQDKSRGLYGYTF. The genes are TRBV4-3 and TRBJ1-2, with TRBD1 matching 8 bases. This CDR3 spans 16 amino acids. The V and J ends lost 0 bases and 5 bases, in that order; junction bases with no gene match: 8. Germline values: CDR1 LGHNA, CDR2 YSLEER.

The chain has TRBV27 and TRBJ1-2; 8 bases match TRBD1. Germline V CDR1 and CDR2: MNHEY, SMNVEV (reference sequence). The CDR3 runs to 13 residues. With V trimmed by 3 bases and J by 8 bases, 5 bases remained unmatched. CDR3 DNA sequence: TGTGCCAGCAGTTTTTTCAGGGGGCGCGGCTACACCTTC. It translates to CASSFFRGRGYTF.

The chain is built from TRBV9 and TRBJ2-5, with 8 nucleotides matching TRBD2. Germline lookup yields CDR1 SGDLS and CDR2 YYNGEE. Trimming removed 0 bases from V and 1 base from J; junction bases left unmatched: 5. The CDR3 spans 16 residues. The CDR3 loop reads CASSVGTREAQETQYF. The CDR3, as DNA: TGTGCCAGCAGCGTAGGCACGCGGGAGGCCCAAGAGACCCAGTACTTC.

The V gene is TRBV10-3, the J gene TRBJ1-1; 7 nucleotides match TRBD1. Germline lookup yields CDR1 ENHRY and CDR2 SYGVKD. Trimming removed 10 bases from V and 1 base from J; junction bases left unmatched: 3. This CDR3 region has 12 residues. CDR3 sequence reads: CASRTGNTEAFF. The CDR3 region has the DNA TGTGCCAGCCGGACAGGGAACACTGAAGCTTTCTTT.

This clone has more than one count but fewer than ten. The CDR3 DNA sequence: TGTGCCAGCAGCCAAAAGAGGGGACTTATAGCGGGATTCTCCTACGAGCAGTACTTC. Encoded protein: CASSQKRGLIAGFSYEQYF. V and J are TRBV3-1 (or the pseudogene TRBV3-2) and TRBJ2-7; 8 positions match TRBD2. CDR3 length equals 19 residues. Germline V lookup: CDR1 LGHDT, CDR2 YNNKEL (reference sequence). After removal of 2 bases from V and 0 bases from J, the junction contained 15 bases not matched to a gene.

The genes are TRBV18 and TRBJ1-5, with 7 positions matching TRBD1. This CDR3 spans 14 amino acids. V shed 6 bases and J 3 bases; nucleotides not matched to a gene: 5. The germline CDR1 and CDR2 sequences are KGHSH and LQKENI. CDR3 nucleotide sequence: TGTGCCAGCTCCCCAGGGGGGAACAATCAGCCCCAGCATTTT. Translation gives CASSPGGNNQPQHF.

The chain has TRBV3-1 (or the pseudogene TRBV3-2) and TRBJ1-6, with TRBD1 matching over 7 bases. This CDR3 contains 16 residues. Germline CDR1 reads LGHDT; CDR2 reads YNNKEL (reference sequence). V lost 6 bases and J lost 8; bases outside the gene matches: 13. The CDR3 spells CASRLSGGPGDSPLHF. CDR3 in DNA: TGTGCCAGCAGGCTTTCAGGGGGACCTGGAGATTCACCCCTCCACTTT.

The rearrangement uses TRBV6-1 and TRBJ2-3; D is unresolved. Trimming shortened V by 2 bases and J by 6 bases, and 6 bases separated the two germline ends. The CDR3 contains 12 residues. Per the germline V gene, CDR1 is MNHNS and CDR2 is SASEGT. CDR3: CASSEILDTQYF. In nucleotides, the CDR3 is TGTGCCAGCAGTGAAATACTGGATACGCAGTATTTT.

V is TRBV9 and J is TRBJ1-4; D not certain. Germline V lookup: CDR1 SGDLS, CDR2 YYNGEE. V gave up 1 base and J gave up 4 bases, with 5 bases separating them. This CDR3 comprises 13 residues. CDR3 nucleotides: TGTGCCAGCAGCGTATCGGTTAATGAAAAACTGTTTTTT. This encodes CASSVSVNEKLFF.

CDR3 in amino acids: CASSSALGGVGELFF. CDR3 in DNA: TGTGCCAGCAGCTCAGCTCTAGGGGGCGTCGGGGAGCTGTTTTTT. The chain employs TRBV5-8 and TRBJ2-2, with 7 bases identical to TRBD1. V was clipped by 3 bases and J by 7 bases; unmatched bases: 9. Germline V lookup: CDR1 SGHTS, CDR2 YDEGEE. CDR3 length equals 15 residues.

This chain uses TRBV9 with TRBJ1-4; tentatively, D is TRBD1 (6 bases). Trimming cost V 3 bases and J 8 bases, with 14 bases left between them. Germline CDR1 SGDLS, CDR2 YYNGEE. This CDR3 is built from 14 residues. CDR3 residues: CASSAQGKEEKLFF. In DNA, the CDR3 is TGTGCCAGCAGCGCGCAGGGGAAGGAGGAAAAACTGTTTTTT.

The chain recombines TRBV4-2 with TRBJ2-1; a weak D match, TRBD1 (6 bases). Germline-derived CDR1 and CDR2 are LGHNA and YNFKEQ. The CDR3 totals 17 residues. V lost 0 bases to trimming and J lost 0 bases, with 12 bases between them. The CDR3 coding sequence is TGTGCCAGCAGCCAAGATTTGGGGGCGGACTCCTACAATGAGCAGTTCTTC. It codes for CASSQDLGADSYNEQFF.

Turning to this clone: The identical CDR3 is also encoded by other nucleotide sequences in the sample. This chain's CDR3 is CASSYSSRGNQPQHF. The CDR3 coding sequence is TGTGCCAGCAGTTACTCCAGCAGGGGTAATCAGCCCCAGCATTTT. The rearrangement joins TRBV6-5 to TRBJ1-5, with D perhaps matching TRBD1 (6 bases). The CDR3 length is 15 residues. The germline V gene has CDR1 MNHEY and CDR2 SVGAGI. Trimming removed 0 bases from V and 4 bases from J, with 10 bases in between.

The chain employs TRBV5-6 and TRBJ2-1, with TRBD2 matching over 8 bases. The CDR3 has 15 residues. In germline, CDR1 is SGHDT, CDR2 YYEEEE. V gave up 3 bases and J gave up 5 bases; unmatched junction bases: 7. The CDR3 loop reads CASSSGGGLNNEQFF. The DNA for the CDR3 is TGTGCCAGCAGCTCAGGCGGGGGGCTTAACAATGAGCAGTTCTTC.

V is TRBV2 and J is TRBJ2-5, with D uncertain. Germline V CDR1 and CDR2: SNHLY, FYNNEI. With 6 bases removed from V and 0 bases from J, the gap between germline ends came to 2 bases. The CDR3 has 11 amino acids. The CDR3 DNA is TGTGCCAGCAGCTACCAAGAGACCCAGTACTTC. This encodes CASSYQETQYF.